These T cell receptor beta chains were read from a single sample in a study of CD8 T cells in Susac syndrome. TCRdb reanalysed the immunoSEQ multiplex PCR reads using MiXCR and keeps one entry per CDR3 protein. The repertoire has about 100,000 distinct CDR3 sequences, 95% of them found once; the top ten carry 0.3%. Sample: CD8+ T cells from PBMCs. The receptors derive from a human donor with Susac syndrome. Both conserved end residues are part of each CDR3. A D gene is named only where the DNA matches it firmly. The listing skips clone size in some rows; elsewhere it reads once, few, many or a size class.

clone size	D gene	V gene	J gene	CDR3 protein	CDR3 DNA
-	-	TRBV7-9	TRBJ2-5	CASSRGGMETQYF	TGTGCCAGCAGCCGAGGGGGTATGGAGACCCAGTACTTC
-	-	TRBV15	TRBJ2-2	CATSGPGGYTGELFF	TGTGCCACCAGCGGCCCTGGGGGATACACCGGGGAGCTGTTTTTT
-	-	TRBV4-1	TRBJ2-7	CASGRGGSYEQYF	TGCGCCAGCGGCCGAGGCGGTTCCTACGAGCAGTACTTC
-	TRBD1	TRBV29-1	TRBJ1-2	CSVLEDRVVSGYTF	TGCAGCGTATTGGAGGACAGGGTCGTATCGGGCTACACCTTC
-	-	TRBV4-1	TRBJ2-7	CASSQEGAAYEQYF	TGCGCCAGCAGCCAAGAGGGGGCGGCTTACGAGCAGTACTTC
-	TRBD2	TRBV20-1	TRBJ2-1	CSARREGRPYEQFF	TGCAGTGCTAGACGGGAGGGCCGCCCCTATGAGCAGTTCTTC
-	-	TRBV3-1	TRBJ2-1	CASSQQRISYNEQFF	TGTGCCAGCAGCCAACAGCGTATATCCTACAATGAGCAGTTCTTC
-	-	TRBV20-1	TRBJ1-5	CSARGEVGIDNQPQHF	TGCAGTGCTAGAGGGGAGGTAGGGATAGATAATCAGCCCCAGCATTTT
-	TRBD2	TRBV29-1	TRBJ2-7	CSVNSGSSYEQYF	TGCAGCGTCAATAGCGGGAGCTCCTACGAGCAGTACTTC
-	-	TRBV9	TRBJ1-6	CASSGTLYNSPLHF	TGTGCCAGCAGCGGGACACTATATAATTCACCCCTCCACTTT
-	-	TRBV28	TRBJ2-2	CATISGRTGELFF	TGTGCCACTATCTCTGGGAGGACCGGGGAGCTGTTTTTT
-	-	TRBV5-1	TRBJ1-1	CASRRAGTENTEAFF	TGCGCCAGCAGGAGAGCTGGCACAGAGAACACTGAAGCTTTCTTT
-	-	TRBV12-3/TRBV12-4	TRBJ2-5	CASSLGPAGETQYF	TGTGCCAGCAGTTTAGGTCCCGCCGGAGAGACCCAGTACTTC
few	TRBD1	TRBV20-1	TRBJ2-7	CSARDRDYEQYF	TGCAGTGCTAGGGACAGGGACTACGAGCAGTACTTC